The present entry profiles one T cell receptor (beta chain) with its context. No antigen is known for it. No clone much larger than this one lies a single base away; base qualities are absent. This sample stems from a study of control samples from healthy donors and cancer patients (dated by TCRdb to the early 2020s). Receptor amplification or capture employed the immunoSEQ multiplex PCR assay. TCRdb's version of the immuneACCESS table is confined to in-frame rearrangements and falls short of the full clone set. An unresolved V gene accounts for under half of the shortfall where checked; the remainder is of unknown origin. This sample has about 200,000 clones in its table, and 91% of those were observed once. The ten most abundant clones make up 1.5% to 2% of the sample. This TCR came from a man aged 25 to 45 in good health. The sample consisted of blood.

The CDR3: CASRPGHHNSPLHF. The DNA sequence is TGTGCCAGCAGGCCGGGACACCATAATTCACCCCTCCACTTT. The rearrangement joined TRBV11-2 to TRBJ1-6; a tentative D call is TRBD1 (6 bases match). As encoded in the germline V gene, CDR1 is SGHAT while CDR2 is FQNNGV. Including the terminal cysteine and phenylalanine, the CDR3 comprises 14 residues. Only the CDR3 part of the read is kept: 42 bases, read in frame from the first base. V sheds 6 bases and J sheds 5 bases, leaving 11 bases between their ends. Reference TRBV11-2 and TRBJ1-6 proteins supply the regions before and after the CDR3; the full variable domain is: EAGVAQSPRYKIIEKRQSVAFWCNPISGHATLYWYQQILGQGPKLLIQFQNNGVVDDSQLPKDRFSAERLKGVDSTLKIQPAKLEDSAVYLCASRPGHHNSPLHFGNGTRLTVT.